These T cell receptor beta chains were read from a single sample in a study of CXCR3-negative and CXCR3-positive naive CD8 T cells. From its re-call of the 5' RACE reads, TCRdb lists each CDR3 protein once, without DNA. This sample's table reports tens of thousands of distinct CDR3 sequences. Material: naive CXCR3+ CD8+ T cells from blood. These receptors were taken from a human donor in good health. Some clones in this sample may be carry-over from other donors' samples. Both conserved end residues are part of each CDR3. Rows may omit the clone size; those that give it use once, few, many or a size class.

V gene	J gene	clone size	CDR3 protein
TRBV7-9	TRBJ1-3	-	CASSKTTGSGNTIYF
TRBV19	TRBJ2-1	-	CATSWSSGGSYNEQFF
TRBV28	TRBJ2-7	-	CATKADSSFYEQYF
TRBV6-1	TRBJ2-3	-	CASSERLAGGDTQYF
TRBV28	TRBJ1-1	-	CASSTVGGTEAFF
TRBV4-3	TRBJ2-7	-	CASSQDEAGGASSYEQYF
TRBV11-2	TRBJ2-5	-	CASSRGTSGETQYF
TRBV15	TRBJ2-2	-	CATMPGGTGELFF
TRBV4-1	TRBJ2-2	medium-sized	CASSQTGGWGELFF
TRBV4-2	TRBJ1-1	-	CASSQVGLEAFF
TRBV19	TRBJ2-1	-	CASSTTGQVPSYNEQFF
TRBV21-1	TRBJ2-1	-	CASICGDGDNEQFF
TRBV7-9	TRBJ1-2	-	CASGTSEIGAYGYTF
TRBV28	TRBJ2-5	-	CASTNTQETQYF
TRBV6-1	TRBJ2-3	-	CASSGPQGPRTDTQYF
TRBV29-1	TRBJ2-5	-	CSVEDVRQRPQETQYF
TRBV20-1	TRBJ2-1	-	CSAGGLDSYNEQFF
TRBV7-6	TRBJ2-1	-	CASSGQGGSYNEQFF
TRBV6-2/TRBV6-3	TRBJ2-7	-	CASRLDYEQYF
TRBV29-1	TRBJ2-7	-	CSVEDISYEQYF
TRBV7-8	TRBJ2-3	-	CASSFKQFGGASDTQYF
TRBV27	TRBJ1-1	-	CASRSRGLAEAFF
TRBV7-3	TRBJ2-6	-	CASSPTGSGANVLTF
TRBV7-6	TRBJ2-7	-	CASSPMGGVHEQYF
TRBV6-1	TRBJ2-7	-	CASSEGDYYEQYF
TRBV29-1	TRBJ1-1	-	CSVEEGRHTEAFF
TRBV21-1	TRBJ2-4	-	CASSSPRSGAGAKNIQYF
TRBV29-1	TRBJ2-1	-	CSVVTGEGNEQFF
TRBV20-1	TRBJ2-7	-	CSARDRAGLTPYEQYF
TRBV29-1	TRBJ2-5	-	CSVQWVGDQETQYF
TRBV29-1	TRBJ2-1	-	CSVPGTLNEQFF
TRBV11-3	TRBJ2-7	-	CASSLGWTSSEQYF
TRBV6-2/TRBV6-3	TRBJ1-5	-	CASSYWGDQPQHF
TRBV29-1	TRBJ2-2	-	CSVTKGTANTGELFF
TRBV2	TRBJ2-1	-	CASSYTSNEQFF
TRBV4-1	TRBJ1-3	-	CASSQDDRDGNTIYF
TRBV27	TRBJ2-7	-	CASSPRGVEEQYF
TRBV20-1	TRBJ2-7	-	CSARVSFYPNYEQYF
TRBV14	TRBJ1-1	-	CASSHGGQGEAFF
TRBV12-3/TRBV12-4	TRBJ1-2	-	CASSFFPENYGYTF
TRBV12-5	TRBJ2-5	-	CASGLDPGQRHQETQYF
TRBV7-9	TRBJ2-1	-	CASSPRGGGAVNEQFF
TRBV4-2	TRBJ1-1	-	CASSHPATGTEAFF
TRBV7-8	TRBJ2-2	-	CASSLGGTGSNTGELFF
TRBV5-6	TRBJ2-1	-	CASSFWASGGLVHEQFF
TRBV27	TRBJ1-5	-	CASSLSGADQPQHF
TRBV21-1	TRBJ2-5	-	CASSKVRTANQETQYF
TRBV19	TRBJ2-3	-	CASGGSDTQYF
TRBV12-3/TRBV12-4	TRBJ2-3	-	CASSQLGGYTDTQYF
TRBV2	TRBJ2-1	-	CASSDKEGYNEQFF
TRBV10-1	TRBJ1-2	-	CASSDQGSYGYTF
TRBV5-6	TRBJ2-3	-	CASSQSLAQTADTQYF
TRBV28	TRBJ2-7	-	CASSSPVGGRPYEQYF